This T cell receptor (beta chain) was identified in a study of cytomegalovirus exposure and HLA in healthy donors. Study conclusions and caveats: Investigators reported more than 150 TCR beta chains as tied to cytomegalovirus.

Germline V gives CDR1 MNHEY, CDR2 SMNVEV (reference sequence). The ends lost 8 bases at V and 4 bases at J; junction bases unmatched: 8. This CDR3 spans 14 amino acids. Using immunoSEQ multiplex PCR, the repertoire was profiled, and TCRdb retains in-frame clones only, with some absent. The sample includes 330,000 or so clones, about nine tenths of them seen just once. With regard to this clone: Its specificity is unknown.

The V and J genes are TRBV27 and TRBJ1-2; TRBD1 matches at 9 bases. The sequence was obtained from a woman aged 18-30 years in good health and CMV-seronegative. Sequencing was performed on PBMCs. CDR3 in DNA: TGTGCCAGCCGCTCGGACAGGGGCTTCTATGGCTACACCTTC. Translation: CASRSDRGFYGYTF.